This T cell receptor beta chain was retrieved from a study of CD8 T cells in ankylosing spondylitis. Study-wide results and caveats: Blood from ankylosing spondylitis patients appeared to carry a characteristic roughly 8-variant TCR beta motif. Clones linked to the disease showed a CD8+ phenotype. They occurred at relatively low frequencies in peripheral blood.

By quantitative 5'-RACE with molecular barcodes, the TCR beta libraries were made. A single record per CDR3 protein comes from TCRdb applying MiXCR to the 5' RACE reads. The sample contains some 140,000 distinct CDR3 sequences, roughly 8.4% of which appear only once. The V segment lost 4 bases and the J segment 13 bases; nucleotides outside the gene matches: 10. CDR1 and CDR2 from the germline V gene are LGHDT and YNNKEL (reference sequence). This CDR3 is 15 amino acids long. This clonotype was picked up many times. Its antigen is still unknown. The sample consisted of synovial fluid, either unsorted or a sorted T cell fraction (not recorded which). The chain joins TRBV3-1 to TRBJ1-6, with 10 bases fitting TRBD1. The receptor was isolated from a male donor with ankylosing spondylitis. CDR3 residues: CASSLGQGTGSPLHF. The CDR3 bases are TGTGCCAGCAGCCTGGGACAGGGGACAGGATCGCCCCTCCACTTT.